The 15 T cell receptor beta chains listed next were all sequenced from one sample in a study of beta chain features in type 1 diabetes. cDNA synthesis used the whole RNA isolate, giving expressed TCRB sequences. Only in-frame clones appear in the TCRdb table, and some are missing; sequencing was by immunoSEQ multiplex PCR. Of under 800,000 clones listed, around a sixth are singletons. The sample comprised naive CD4+ T cells from blood. The receptors were gathered from a man aged 18 to 29 in good health.

The chain uses TRBV29-1 and TRBJ1-3; D might be TRBD1 (5 bases). The germline V gene has CDR1 SQVTM and CDR2 ANQGSEA. The CDR3 is 14 amino acids. Trimming removed 2 bases at V and 3 bases at J, with 11 bases between. CDR3 protein: CSVERGGVGNTIYF. CDR3 DNA sequence: TGCAGCGTTGAACGCGGGGGGGTTGGAAACACCATATATTTT.

V is TRBV28 and J is TRBJ1-2, with D possibly matching TRBD1 (5 bases). Trimming removed 2 bases at V and 3 bases at J, with 16 bases between. Per the germline V gene, CDR1 is MDHEN and CDR2 is SYDVKM. The CDR3 sequence is 16 residues long. CDR3 protein: CASSLNRGLGDYGYTF. In DNA, the CDR3 is TGTGCCAGCAGTTTAAACCGGGGCTTGGGGGACTATGGCTACACCTTC.

The V and J genes are TRBV9 and TRBJ2-1; 7 nucleotides agree with TRBD1. V was clipped by 0 bases and J by 9 bases; unmatched bases: 12. The CDR3 runs to 16 residues. Germline V lookup: CDR1 SGDLS, CDR2 YYNGEE. CDR3 region: CASSVVSRGTLVEQFF. The CDR3 nucleotides are TGTGCCAGCAGCGTAGTTTCCAGGGGGACGTTGGTTGAGCAGTTCTTC.

The chain joins TRBV25-1 to TRBJ2-7; the D call may be TRBD1 or TRBD2 (6 bases each). The V end was cut by 1 base, the J end by 5 bases, with 12 bases between. This CDR3 is 14 amino acids long. Germline V CDR1 and CDR2: MGHDK, SYGVNS. Written as DNA, the CDR3 is TGTGCCAGCAGTGAATCTCAGGGGAGGAACGAGCAGTACTTC. Translation: CASSESQGRNEQYF.

This clone was counted between two and nine times. This chain joins TRBV7-8 and TRBJ2-1; possible D gene TRBD2, 5 bases. Between the trimmed V and J ends, which lost 2 bases and 3 bases, there was a span of 14 bases. The CDR3 has 16 residues. The germline gives CDR1 SGHVS, CDR2 FQNEAQ. The DNA of the CDR3 is TGTGCCAGCAGCTTACGCTGGCTAGCCCACTACAATGAGCAGTTCTTC. It is translated as CASSLRWLAHYNEQFF.

In its sample, this clone was seen a few times. The chain links TRBV7-2 to TRBJ1-1; D call uncertain. The length of the CDR3 is 13 residues. Deletions cut 0 bases from V and 2 bases from J, with 4 bases between. CDR1 SGHTA and CDR2 FQGNSA come from the germline V gene. The CDR3 DNA is TGTGCCAGCAGCTTAGCTTTTAACACTGAAGCTTTCTTT. Translated, it gives CASSLAFNTEAFF.

The chain carries TRBV9 and TRBJ1-2, with D possibly TRBD1 on 5 matching bases. Germline V gene lookup returns CDR1 SGDLS and CDR2 YYNGEE. Trimming took 3 bases from V and 9 from J, leaving 9 bases between them. This CDR3 has 11 amino acids. The CDR3 DNA follows: TGTGCCAGCAGCGCGGGACCTAGCTACACCTTC. It yields the protein CASSAGPSYTF.

The sample holds a few counts of this clone. This chain uses TRBV7-3 with TRBJ2-3; weak D call: TRBD1 (6 bases). This CDR3 is built from 16 residues. Germline lookup yields CDR1 SGHTA and CDR2 FQGTGA. Trimming shortened V by 4 bases and J by 9 bases, and 23 bases separated the two germline ends. The CDR3 region has the DNA TGTGCCAGCAGCTCCGGACAGCCCCGGGATGGGAACACGCAGTATTTT. This encodes CASSSGQPRDGNTQYF.

V and J are TRBV14 and TRBJ2-3, with D maybe TRBD1 (6 bases). The V gene lost 0 bases and the J gene lost 4 bases, with 14 bases spanning the gap. The CDR3 totals 16 residues. In germline, CDR1 is SGHDN, CDR2 FVKESK. CDR3 residues: CASSQDDRPWADTQYF. The CDR3 DNA reads TGTGCCAGCAGCCAAGACGACAGGCCTTGGGCAGATACGCAGTATTTT.

The J gene is TRBJ2-1, the V gene TRBV11-2, with a possible D match to TRBD2 (6 bases). From germline, CDR1 is SGHAT and CDR2 FQNNGV. Trimming removed 5 bases from V and 4 bases from J, with 15 bases in between. The CDR3 has 15 residues. The CDR3 region is CASSTISGLYNEQFF. The CDR3 region has the DNA TGTGCCAGCAGCACAATCTCGGGACTGTACAATGAGCAGTTCTTC.

CDR3 in amino acids: CAASLDNEQFF. DNA of the CDR3: TGTGCCGCCTCCCTCGACAATGAGCAGTTCTTC. The chain employs TRBV10-3 and TRBJ2-1, with unresolved D. CDR1 and CDR2 from the germline V gene are ENHRY and SYGVKD. There are 11 residues in the CDR3. The V and J ends lost 11 bases and 5 bases respectively, with 10 bases between them.

This clone was recorded a few times. The genes are TRBV7-3 and TRBJ2-7, with TRBD2 matching 10 bases. The J segment lost 4 bases and the V segment lost 4 bases, leaving 1 base of the junction unmatched. The CDR3 is 13 residues long. The V gene's germline CDR1 is SGHTA and CDR2 FQGTGA. CDR3: CASSSAGGYEQYF. The CDR3, as DNA: TGTGCCAGCAGCTCAGCGGGAGGGTACGAGCAGTACTTC.

This clone was observed a few times. V usage is TRBV9 and J usage is TRBJ1-5; tentative D call: TRBD1 (5 bases). The CDR3 spans 15 residues. Germline V gene lookup returns CDR1 SGDLS and CDR2 YYNGEE. V lost 4 bases to trimming and J lost 2 bases, with 13 bases between them. The CDR3 DNA sequence: TGTGCCAGCAGCCCGGAGGGCAGGGGCAATCAGCCCCAGCATTTT. This encodes CASSPEGRGNQPQHF.

This clone was detected a few times. The rearrangement uses TRBV9 and TRBJ2-2; 8 nucleotides match TRBD2. V shed 5 bases and J 6 bases; nucleotides not matched to a gene: 18. Germline V lookup: CDR1 SGDLS, CDR2 YYNGEE. The CDR3 runs to 18 residues. The CDR3 region is CASSRGVGGTRVSGELFF. The CDR3 DNA follows: TGTGCCAGCAGTCGCGGGGTGGGCGGGACTAGAGTATCCGGGGAGCTGTTTTTT.

CDR3 protein: CASSFRGTGANVLTF. CDR3 in DNA: TGTGCCAGCAGCTTCAGGGGAACTGGGGCCAACGTCCTGACTTTC. The chain couples TRBV7-3 to TRBJ2-6; tentatively, D is TRBD1 (6 bases). In germline, CDR1 is SGHTA, CDR2 FQGTGA. CDR3 length: 15 residues. Trimming removed 3 bases from V and 2 bases from J, with 8 bases in between.